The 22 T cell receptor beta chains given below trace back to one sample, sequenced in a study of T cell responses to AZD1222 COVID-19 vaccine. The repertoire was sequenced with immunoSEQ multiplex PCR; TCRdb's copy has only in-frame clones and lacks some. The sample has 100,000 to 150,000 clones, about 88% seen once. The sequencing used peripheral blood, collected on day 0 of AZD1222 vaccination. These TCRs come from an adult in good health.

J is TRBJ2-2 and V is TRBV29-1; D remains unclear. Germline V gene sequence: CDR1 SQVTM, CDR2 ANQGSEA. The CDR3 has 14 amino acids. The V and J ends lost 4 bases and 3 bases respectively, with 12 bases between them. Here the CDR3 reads CSVAHSRYTGELFF. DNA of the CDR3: TGCAGCGTTGCCCATTCCCGATACACCGGGGAGCTGTTTTTT.

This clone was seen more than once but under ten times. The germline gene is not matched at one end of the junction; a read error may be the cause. In DNA form, the CDR3 reads TGTGCCAGCAGTCTAGCGGGAGGTTACGAGCAGTACTTC. It yields the protein CASSLAGGYEQYF. The chain combines TRBV12-3 or TRBV12-4 with TRBJ2-7; 11 bases match TRBD2. The CDR3 contains 13 residues.

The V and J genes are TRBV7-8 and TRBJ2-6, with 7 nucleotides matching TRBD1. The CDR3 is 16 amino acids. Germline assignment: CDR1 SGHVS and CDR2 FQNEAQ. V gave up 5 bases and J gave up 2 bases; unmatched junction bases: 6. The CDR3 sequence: CASSARQGAGANVLTF. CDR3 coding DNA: TGTGCCAGCAGCGCCCGACAGGGAGCTGGGGCCAACGTCCTGACTTTC.

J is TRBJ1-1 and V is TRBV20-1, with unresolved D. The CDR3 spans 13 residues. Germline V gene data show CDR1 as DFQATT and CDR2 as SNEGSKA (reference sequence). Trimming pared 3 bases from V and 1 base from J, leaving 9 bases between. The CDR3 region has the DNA TGCAGTGCTAGTCCCGGGAGGAACACTGAAGCTTTCTTT. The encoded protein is CSASPGRNTEAFF.

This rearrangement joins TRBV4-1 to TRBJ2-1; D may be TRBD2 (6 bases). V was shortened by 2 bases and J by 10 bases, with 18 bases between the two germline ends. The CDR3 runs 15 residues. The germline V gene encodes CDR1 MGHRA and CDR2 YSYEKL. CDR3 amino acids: CASSQRLGPPGEQFF. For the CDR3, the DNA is TGCGCCAGCAGCCAACGACTAGGGCCCCCTGGGGAGCAGTTCTTC.

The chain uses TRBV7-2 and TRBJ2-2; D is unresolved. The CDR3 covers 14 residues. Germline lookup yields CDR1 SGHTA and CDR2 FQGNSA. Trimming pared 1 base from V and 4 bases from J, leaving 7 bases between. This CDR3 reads CASSLDSRTGELFF. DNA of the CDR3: TGTGCCAGCAGCTTAGATAGCCGCACCGGGGAGCTGTTTTTT. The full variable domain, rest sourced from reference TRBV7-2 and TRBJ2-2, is GAGVSQSPSNKVTEKGKDVELRCDPISGHTALYWYRQSLGQGLEFLIYFQGNSAPDKSGLPSDRFSAERTGGSVSTLTIQRTQQEDSAVYLCASSLDSRTGELFFGEGSRLTVL.

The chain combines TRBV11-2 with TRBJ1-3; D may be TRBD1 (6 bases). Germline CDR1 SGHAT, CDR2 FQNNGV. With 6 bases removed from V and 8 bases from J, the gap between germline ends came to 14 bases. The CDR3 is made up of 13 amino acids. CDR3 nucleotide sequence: TGTGCCAGCAGGTCAAACAGGGTAGACACCATATATTTT. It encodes CASRSNRVDTIYF.

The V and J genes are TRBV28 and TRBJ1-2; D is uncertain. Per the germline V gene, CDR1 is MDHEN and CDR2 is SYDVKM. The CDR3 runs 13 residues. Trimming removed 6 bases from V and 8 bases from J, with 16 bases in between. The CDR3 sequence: CASSTGGVEGYTF. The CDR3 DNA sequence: TGTGCCAGCAGCACCGGTGGGGTTGAAGGCTACACCTTC.

CDR3 bases: TGTGCCTGGAGTGCGTGGTCGGCTGAAGCTTTCTTT. It specifies CAWSAWSAEAFF. V usage is TRBV30 and J usage is TRBJ1-1; unclear D gene. This CDR3 has 12 residues. V was clipped by 1 base and J by 6 bases, with 9 bases between them. CDR1 and CDR2 (germline): GTSNPN, SVGIG (reference sequence).

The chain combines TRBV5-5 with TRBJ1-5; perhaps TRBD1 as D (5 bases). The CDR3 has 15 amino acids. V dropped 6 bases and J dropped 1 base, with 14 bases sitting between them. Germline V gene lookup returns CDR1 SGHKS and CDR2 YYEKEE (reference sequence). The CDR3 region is CASTQGEGSNQPQHF. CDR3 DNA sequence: TGTGCCAGCACCCAGGGCGAGGGAAGCAATCAGCCCCAGCATTTT.

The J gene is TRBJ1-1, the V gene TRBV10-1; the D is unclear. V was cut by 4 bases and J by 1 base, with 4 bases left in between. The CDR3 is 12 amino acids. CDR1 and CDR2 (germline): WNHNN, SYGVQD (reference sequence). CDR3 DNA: TGCGCCAGCAGTGCGGGGAACACTGAAGCTTTCTTT. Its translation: CASSAGNTEAFF.

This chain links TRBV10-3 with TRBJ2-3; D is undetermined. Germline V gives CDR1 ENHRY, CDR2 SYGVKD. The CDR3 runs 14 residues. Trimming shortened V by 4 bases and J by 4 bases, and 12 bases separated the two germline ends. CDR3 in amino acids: CAISGREVADTQYF. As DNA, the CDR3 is TGTGCCATCAGTGGTCGAGAGGTCGCAGATACGCAGTATTTT.

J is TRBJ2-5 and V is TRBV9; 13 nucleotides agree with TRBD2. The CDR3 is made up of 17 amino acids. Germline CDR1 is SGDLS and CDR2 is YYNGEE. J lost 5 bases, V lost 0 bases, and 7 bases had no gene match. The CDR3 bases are TGTGCCAGCAGCGTAGCGGGACTAGCGGGATTGGGCGAGACCCAGTACTTC. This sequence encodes CASSVAGLAGLGETQYF. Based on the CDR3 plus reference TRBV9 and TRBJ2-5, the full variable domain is DSGVTQTPKHLITATGQRVTLRCSPRSGDLSVYWYQQSLDQGLQFLIQYYNGEERAKGNILERFSAQQFPDLHSELNLSSLELGDSALYFCASSVAGLAGLGETQYFGPGTRLLVL.

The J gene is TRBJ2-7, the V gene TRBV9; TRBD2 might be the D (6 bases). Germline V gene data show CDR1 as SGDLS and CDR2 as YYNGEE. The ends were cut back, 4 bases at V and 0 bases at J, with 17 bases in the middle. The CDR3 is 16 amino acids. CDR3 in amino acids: CASSPHSSGSSYEQYF. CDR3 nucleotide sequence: TGTGCCAGCAGCCCCCACAGTAGCGGAAGCTCCTACGAGCAGTACTTC.

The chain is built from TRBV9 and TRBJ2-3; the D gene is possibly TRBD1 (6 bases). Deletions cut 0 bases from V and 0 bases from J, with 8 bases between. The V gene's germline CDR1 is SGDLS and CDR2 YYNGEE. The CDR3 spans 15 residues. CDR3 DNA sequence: TGTGCCAGCAGCGTAGGGACAGCTAGCACAGATACGCAGTATTTT. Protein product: CASSVGTASTDTQYF. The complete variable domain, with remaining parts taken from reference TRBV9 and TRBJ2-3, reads DSGVTQTPKHLITATGQRVTLRCSPRSGDLSVYWYQQSLDQGLQFLIQYYNGEERAKGNILERFSAQQFPDLHSELNLSSLELGDSALYFCASSVGTASTDTQYFGPGTRLTVL.

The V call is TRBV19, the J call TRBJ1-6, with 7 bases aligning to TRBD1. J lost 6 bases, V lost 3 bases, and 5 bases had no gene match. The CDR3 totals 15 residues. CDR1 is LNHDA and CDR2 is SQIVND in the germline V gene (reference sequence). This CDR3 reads CASSIRGQSNSPLHF. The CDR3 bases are TGTGCCAGTAGTATCCGGGGACAGAGTAATTCACCCCTCCACTTT.

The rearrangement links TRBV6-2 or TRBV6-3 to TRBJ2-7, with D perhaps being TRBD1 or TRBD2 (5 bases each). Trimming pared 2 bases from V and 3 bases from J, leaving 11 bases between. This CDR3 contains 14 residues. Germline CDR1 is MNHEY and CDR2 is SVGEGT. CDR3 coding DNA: TGTGCCAGCAGTTACGAGGGGATATTCTACGAGCAGTACTTC. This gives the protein CASSYEGIFYEQYF.

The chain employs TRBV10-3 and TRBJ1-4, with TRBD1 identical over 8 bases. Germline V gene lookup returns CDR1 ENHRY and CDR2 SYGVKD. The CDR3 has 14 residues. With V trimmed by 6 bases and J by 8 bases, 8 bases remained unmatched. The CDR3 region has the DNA TGTGCCATCAGCTCCCAGGGGGCTCAAGAAAAACTGTTTTTT. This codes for CAISSQGAQEKLFF.

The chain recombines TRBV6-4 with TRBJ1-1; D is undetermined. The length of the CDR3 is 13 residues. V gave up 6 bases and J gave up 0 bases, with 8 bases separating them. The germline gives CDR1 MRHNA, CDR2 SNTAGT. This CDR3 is CASRMEMNTEAFF. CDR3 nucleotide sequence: TGTGCCAGCAGAATGGAGATGAACACTGAAGCTTTCTTT.

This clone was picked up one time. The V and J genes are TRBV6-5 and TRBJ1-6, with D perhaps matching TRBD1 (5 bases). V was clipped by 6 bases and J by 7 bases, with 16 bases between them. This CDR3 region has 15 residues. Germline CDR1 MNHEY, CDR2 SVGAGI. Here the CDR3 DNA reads TGTGCCAGCAGCCCCCGAGAACGGACAAATTCACCCCTCCACTTT. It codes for CASSPRERTNSPLHF.

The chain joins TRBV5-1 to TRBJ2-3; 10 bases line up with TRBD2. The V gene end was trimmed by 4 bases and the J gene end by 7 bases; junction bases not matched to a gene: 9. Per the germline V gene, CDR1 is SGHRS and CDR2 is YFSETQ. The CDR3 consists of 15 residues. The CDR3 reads CASSPQRGGPNTQYF. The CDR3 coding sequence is TGCGCCAGCAGCCCCCAGCGGGGGGGCCCGAATACGCAGTATTTT.

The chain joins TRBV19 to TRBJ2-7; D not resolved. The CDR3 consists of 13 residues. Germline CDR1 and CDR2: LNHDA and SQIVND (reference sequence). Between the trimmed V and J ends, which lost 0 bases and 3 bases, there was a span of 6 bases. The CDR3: CASSIDRHYEQYF. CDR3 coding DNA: TGTGCCAGTAGTATAGACAGACACTACGAGCAGTACTTC.